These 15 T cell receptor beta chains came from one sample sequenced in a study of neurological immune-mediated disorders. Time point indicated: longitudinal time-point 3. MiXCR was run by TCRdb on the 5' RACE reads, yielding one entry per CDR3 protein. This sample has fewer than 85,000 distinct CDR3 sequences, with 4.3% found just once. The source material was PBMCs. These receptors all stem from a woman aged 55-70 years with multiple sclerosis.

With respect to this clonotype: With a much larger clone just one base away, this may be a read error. The CDR3 region is CASSKDGTGTAKEKLFF. For the CDR3, the DNA is TGCGCCAGCAGCAAAGATGGGACCGGGACGGCCAAGGAAAAACTGTTTTTT. V is TRBV4-1 and J is TRBJ1-4, with D maybe TRBD1 (5 bases). Germline lookup yields CDR1 MGHRA and CDR2 YSYEKL. The CDR3 length is 17 residues.

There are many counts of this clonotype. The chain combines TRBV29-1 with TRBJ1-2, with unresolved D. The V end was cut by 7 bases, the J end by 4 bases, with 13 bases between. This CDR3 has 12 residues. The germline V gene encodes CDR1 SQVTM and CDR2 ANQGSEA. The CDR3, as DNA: TGCAGCGCCTCGACGACAATCTATGGCTACACCTTC. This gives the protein CSASTTIYGYTF.

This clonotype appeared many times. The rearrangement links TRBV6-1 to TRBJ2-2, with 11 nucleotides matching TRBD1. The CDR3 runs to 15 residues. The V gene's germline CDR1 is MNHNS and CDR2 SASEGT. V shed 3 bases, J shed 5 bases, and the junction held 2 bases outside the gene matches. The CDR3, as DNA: TGTGCCAGCAGTGAGGGACAGGGGGAGACCGGGGAGCTGTTTTTT. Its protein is CASSEGQGETGELFF.

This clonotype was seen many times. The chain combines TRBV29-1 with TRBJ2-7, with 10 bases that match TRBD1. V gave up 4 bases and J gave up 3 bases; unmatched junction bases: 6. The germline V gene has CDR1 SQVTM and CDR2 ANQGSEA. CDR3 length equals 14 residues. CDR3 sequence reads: CSVVGWTGGYEQYF. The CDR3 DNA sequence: TGCAGCGTTGTTGGGTGGACAGGGGGCTACGAGCAGTACTTC.

CDR3 sequence reads: CAPAGGGSYNEQFF. CDR3 coding DNA: TGTGCCCCGGCAGGGGGGGGCTCCTACAATGAGCAGTTCTTC. The chain combines TRBV6-1 with TRBJ2-1; D is possibly TRBD1 or TRBD2 (7 bases each). V gave up 11 bases and J gave up 0 bases, with 14 bases separating them. CDR3 length equals 14 residues. Germline values: CDR1 MNHNS, CDR2 SASEGT.

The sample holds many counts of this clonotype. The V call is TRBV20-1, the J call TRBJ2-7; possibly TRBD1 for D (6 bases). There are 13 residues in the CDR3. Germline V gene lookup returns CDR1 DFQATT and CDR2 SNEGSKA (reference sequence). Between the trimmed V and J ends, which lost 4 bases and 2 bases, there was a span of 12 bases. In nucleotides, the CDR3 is TGCAGTGCTATCCAGGCAGGGGCCTACGAGCAGTACTTC. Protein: CSAIQAGAYEQYF.

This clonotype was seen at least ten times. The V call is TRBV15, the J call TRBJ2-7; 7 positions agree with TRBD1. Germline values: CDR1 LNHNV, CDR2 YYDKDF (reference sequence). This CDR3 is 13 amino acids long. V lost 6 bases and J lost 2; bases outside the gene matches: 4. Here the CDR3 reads CATRTGQTYEQYF. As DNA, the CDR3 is TGTGCCACCAGGACGGGACAGACCTACGAGCAGTACTTC.

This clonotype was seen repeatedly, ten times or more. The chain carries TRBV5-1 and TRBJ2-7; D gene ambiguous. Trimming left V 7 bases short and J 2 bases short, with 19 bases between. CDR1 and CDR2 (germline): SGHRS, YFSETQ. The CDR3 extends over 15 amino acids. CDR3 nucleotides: TGCGCCAGCCGTCCCCGGCCAGGCGGAGCCTACGAGCAGTACTTC. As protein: CASRPRPGGAYEQYF.

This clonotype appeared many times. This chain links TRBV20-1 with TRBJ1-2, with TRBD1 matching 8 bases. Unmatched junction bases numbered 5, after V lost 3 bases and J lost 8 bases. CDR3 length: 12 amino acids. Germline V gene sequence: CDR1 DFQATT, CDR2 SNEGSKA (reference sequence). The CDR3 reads CSARDRVPGYTF. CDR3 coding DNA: TGCAGTGCTAGGGACAGGGTTCCGGGCTACACCTTC.

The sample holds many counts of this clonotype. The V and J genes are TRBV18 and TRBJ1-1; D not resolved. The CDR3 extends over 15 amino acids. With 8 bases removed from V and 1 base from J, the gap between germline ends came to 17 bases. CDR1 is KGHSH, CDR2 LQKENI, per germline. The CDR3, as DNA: TGTGCCAGCCACCTCCGCCGGGCGAGGAACACTGAAGCTTTCTTT. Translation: CASHLRRARNTEAFF.

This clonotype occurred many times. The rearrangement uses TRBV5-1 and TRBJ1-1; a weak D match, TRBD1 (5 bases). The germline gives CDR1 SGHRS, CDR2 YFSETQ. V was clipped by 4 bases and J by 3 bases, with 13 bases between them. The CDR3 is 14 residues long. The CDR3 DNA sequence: TGCGCCAGCAGCGAGGGGCCGGTGGACACTGAAGCTTTCTTT. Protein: CASSEGPVDTEAFF.

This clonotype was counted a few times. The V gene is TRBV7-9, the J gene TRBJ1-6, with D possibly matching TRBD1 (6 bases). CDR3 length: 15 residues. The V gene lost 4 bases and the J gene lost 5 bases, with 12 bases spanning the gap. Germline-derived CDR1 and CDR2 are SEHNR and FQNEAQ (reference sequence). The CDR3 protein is CASSSEGGNNSPLHF. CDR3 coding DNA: TGTGCCAGCAGCTCGGAAGGGGGAAATAATTCACCCCTCCACTTT. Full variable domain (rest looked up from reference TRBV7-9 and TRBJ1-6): DTGVSQNPRHKITKRGQNVTFRCDPISEHNRLYWYRQTLGQGPEFLTYFQNEAQLEKSRLLSDRFSAERPKGSFSTLEIQRTEQGDSAMYLCASSSEGGNNSPLHFGNGTRLTVT.

CDR3 in DNA: TGTGCCAGCACGGGTCTCGGCACACAAGAGACCCAGTACTTC. As protein: CASTGLGTQETQYF. The chain employs TRBV5-6 and TRBJ2-5; D gene uncertain. V lost 6 bases and J lost 2, with 14 bases in between. Germline CDR1 is SGHDT and CDR2 is YYEEEE. The CDR3 has 14 amino acids.

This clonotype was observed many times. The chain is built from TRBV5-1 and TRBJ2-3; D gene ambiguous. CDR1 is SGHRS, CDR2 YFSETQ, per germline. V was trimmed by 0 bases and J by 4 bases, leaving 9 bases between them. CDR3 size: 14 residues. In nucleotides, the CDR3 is TGCGCCAGCAGCTTGGTTTCCGGGTCAGATACGCAGTATTTT. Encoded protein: CASSLVSGSDTQYF.

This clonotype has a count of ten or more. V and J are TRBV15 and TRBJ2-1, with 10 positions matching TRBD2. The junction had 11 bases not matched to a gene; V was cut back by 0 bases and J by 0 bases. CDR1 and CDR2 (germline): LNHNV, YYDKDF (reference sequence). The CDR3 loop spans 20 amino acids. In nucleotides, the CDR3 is TGTGCCACCAGCAGAGAGTTTCTAGCGGGGGATCGGGCCTCCTACAATGAGCAGTTCTTC. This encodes CATSREFLAGDRASYNEQFF.